This T cell receptor beta chain is from a study of glioma-infiltrating T cells. The study, taken as a whole, reports: Shared blood CDR3 signature motifs marked patients with low tissue-blood divergence. Non-neoplastic patients had below-expected tissue-blood divergence, while all gliomas exceeded expectation.

In regard to this clonotype: Its antigen is as yet unknown.

TCR alpha and beta CDR3 regions were amplified from RNA using iRepertoire nested multiplex PCR. Each CDR3 protein gets one entry after TCRdb re-called the multiplex PCR reads with MiXCR. The sample carries about 380,000 distinct CDR3 sequences, around 38% recorded once. This CDR3 comprises 15 residues. Per germline, CDR1 MDHEN and CDR2 SYDVKM. Trimming shortened V by 6 bases and J by 4 bases, and 16 bases separated the two germline ends. The TCR comes from a human donor with low-grade glioma or glioblastoma, undergoing nonglioma brain surgery, or in good health (not recorded which). V is TRBV28 and J is TRBJ2-1, with D possibly matching TRBD2 (6 bases). The sequenced material came from glioma tissue, nonneoplastic brain tissue, or PBMCs (not recorded which). The CDR3 loop is CASSLQGAGYNEQFF. DNA for the CDR3: TGTGCCAGCAGCCTCCAGGGTGCGGGGTACAATGAGCAGTTCTTC.